This T cell receptor (beta chain) was sequenced during a study of T cell repertoires in cytomegalovirus infection. This CDR3 region has 16 residues. Germline lookup yields CDR1 MNHEY and CDR2 SMNVEV (reference sequence). V dropped 3 bases and J dropped 6; count of bases not matched to a gene: 10. This clonotype turned up a few times. TCRdb passed the reads through MiXCR, listing each CDR3 protein once. The sample includes about 740,000 distinct CDR3 sequences, less than 40% of them seen just once. The sequenced sample was PBMCs. The J gene is TRBJ1-5, the V gene TRBV27, with TRBD1 matching 8 bases. The TCR was taken from a human donor in good health (CMV status not recorded). Some clones in this sample may be carry-over from other donors' samples. The CDR3 loop reads CASSFQSGGAGQPQHF. Here the CDR3 DNA reads TGTGCCAGCAGTTTCCAGTCAGGGGGCGCGGGTCAGCCCCAGCATTTT.